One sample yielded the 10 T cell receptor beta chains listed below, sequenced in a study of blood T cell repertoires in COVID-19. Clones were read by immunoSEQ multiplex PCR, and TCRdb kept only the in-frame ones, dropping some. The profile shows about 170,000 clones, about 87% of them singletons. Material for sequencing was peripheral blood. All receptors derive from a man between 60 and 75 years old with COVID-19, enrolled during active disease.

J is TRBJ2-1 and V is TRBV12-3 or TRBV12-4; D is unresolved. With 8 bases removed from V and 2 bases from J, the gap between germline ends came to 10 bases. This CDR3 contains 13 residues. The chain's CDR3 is CASSLPPYNEQFF. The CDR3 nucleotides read TGTGCCAGCTCACTCCCCCCCTACAATGAGCAGTTCTTC.

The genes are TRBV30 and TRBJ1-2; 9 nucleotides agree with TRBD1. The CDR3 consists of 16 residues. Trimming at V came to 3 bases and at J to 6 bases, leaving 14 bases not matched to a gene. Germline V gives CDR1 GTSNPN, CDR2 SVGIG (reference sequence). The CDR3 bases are TGTGCCTGGAGACGAAAGCTCACAGGGGGCAGGGATGGCTACACCTTC. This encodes CAWRRKLTGGRDGYTF.

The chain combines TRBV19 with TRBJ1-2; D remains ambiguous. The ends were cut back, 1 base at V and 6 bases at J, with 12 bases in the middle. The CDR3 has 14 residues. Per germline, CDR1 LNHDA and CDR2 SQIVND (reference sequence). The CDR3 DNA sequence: TGTGCCAGTAGTATAGTATCGGCGGCGGATGGCTACACCTTC. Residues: CASSIVSAADGYTF. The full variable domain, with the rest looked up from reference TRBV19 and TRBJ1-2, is DGGITQSPKYLFRKEGQNVTLSCEQNLNHDAMYWYRQDPGQGLRLIYYSQIVNDFQKGDIAEGYSVSREKKESFPLTVTSAQKNPTAFYLCASSIVSAADGYTFGSGTRLTVV.

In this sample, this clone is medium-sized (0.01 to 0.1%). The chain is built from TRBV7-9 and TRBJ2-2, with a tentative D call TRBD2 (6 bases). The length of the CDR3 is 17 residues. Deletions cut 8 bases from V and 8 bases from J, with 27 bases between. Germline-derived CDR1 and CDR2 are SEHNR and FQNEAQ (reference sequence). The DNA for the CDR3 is TGTGCCAGCCGAGAAGGACTAATCGAACTAAATCCTGGGGAGCTGTTTTTT. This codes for CASREGLIELNPGELFF.

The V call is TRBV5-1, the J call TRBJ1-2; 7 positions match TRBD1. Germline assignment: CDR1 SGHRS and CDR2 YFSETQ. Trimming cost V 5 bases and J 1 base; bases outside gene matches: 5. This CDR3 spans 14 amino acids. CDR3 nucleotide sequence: TGCGCCAGCAGACCGACAGGGTTTAACTATGGCTACACCTTC. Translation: CASRPTGFNYGYTF.

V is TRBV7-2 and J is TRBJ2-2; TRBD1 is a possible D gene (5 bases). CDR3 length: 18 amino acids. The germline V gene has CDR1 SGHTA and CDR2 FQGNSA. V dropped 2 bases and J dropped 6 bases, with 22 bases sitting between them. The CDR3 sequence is CASSLMTLQRGPAGELFF. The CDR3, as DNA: TGTGCCAGCAGCTTAATGACATTGCAAAGGGGTCCGGCCGGGGAGCTGTTTTTT. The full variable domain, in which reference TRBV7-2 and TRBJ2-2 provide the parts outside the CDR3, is GAGVSQSPSNKVTEKGKDVELRCDPISGHTALYWYRQSLGQGLEFLIYFQGNSAPDKSGLPSDRFSAERTGGSVSTLTIQRTQQEDSAVYLCASSLMTLQRGPAGELFFGEGSRLTVL.

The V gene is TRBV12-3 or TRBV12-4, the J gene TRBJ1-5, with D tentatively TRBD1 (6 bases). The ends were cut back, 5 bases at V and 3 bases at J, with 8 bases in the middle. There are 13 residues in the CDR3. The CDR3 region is CASSGQTNQPQHF. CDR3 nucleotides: TGTGCCAGCAGTGGACAGACCAATCAGCCCCAGCATTTT.

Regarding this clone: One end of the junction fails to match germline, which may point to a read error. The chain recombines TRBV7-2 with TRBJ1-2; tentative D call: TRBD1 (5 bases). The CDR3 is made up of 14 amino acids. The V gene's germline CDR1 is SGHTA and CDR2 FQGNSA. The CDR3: CASSPGDVRSFWHF. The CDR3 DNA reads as TGTGCCAGCAGCCCGGGGGACGTGCGCAGTTTTTGGCACTTC.

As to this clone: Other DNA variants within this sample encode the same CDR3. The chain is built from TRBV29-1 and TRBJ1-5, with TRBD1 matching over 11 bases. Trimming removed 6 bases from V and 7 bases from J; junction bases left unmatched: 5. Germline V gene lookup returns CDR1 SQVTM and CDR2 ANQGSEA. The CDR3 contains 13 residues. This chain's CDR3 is CSVWTGGGQPQHF. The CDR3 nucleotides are TGCAGCGTGTGGACAGGGGGCGGGCAGCCCCAGCATTTT.

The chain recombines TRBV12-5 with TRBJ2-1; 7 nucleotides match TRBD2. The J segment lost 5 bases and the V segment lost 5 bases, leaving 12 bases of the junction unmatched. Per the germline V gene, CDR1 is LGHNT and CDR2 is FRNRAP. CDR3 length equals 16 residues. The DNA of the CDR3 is TGTGCTAGTGGTCTCCCGGCGAGCGGGAAAGACAATGAGCAGTTCTTC. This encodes CASGLPASGKDNEQFF.